This T cell receptor beta chain was recovered during a study of blood T cell repertoires in COVID-19. Turning to the study itself: Spain, Italy and the United States supplied samples that represented acute and convalescent COVID-19. The analysed material was cDNA or gDNA that came from T cells, B-cell-depleted T cells, or PBMCs.

Authors' methods: Amplified reference gene primers provided the basis for estimating nucleated cell counts. This table comes from immunoSEQ multiplex PCR, and its TCRdb copy is limited to in-frame clones, with some not included. V, J and clone size were drawn from that table, and D and trimming were deduced from the DNA. The repertoire consists of around 100,000 clones, with approximately 86% occurring once and the leading ten covering 3%. The V gene's germline CDR1 is SNHLY and CDR2 FYNNEI. V lost 5 bases to trimming and J lost 2 bases, with 10 bases between them. The CDR3 totals 14 residues. This clone came up once.

Sequences were obtained from peripheral blood. The clonotype originates from a man over 45 with active or convalescent COVID-19. V and J are TRBV2 and TRBJ1-5, with D possibly matching TRBD1 (6 bases). The CDR3 bases are TGTGCCAGCAGTCAGGGGACACGCAATCAGCCCCAGCATTTT. It is translated as CASSQGTRNQPQHF.